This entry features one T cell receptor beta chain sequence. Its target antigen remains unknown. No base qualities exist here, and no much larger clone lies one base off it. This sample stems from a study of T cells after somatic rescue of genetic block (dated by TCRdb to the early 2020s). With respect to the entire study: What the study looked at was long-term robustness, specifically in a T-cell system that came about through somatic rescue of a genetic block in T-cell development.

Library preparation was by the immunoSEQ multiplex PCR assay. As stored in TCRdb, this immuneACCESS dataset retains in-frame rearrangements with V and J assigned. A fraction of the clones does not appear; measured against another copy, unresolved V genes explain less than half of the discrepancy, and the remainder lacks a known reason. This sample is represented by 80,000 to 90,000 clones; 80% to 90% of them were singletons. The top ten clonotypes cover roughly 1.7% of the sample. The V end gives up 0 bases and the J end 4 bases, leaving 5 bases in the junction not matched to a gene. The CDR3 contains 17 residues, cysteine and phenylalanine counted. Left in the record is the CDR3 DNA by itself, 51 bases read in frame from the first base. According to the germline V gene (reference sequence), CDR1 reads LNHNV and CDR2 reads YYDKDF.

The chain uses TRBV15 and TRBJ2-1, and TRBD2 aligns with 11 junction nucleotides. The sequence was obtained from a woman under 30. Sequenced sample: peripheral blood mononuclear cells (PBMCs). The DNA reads TGTGCCACCAGCAGAGATCTGGGGACTAGCGGTTACAATGAGCAGTTCTTC. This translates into CATSRDLGTSGYNEQFF.